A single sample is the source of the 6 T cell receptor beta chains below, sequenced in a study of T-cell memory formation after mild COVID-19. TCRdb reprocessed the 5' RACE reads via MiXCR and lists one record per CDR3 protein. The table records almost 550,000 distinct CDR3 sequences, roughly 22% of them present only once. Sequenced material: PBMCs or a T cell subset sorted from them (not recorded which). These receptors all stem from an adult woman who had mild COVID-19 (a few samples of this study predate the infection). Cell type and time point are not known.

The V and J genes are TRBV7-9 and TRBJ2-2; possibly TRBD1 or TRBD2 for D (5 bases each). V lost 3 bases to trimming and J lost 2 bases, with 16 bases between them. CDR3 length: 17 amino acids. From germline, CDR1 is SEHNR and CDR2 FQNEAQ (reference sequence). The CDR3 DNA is TGTGCCAGCAGCTTTACCCCCAGGGAGCTAAACACCGGGGAGCTGTTTTTT. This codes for CASSFTPRELNTGELFF. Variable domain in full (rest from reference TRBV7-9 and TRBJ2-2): DTGVSQNPRHKITKRGQNVTFRCDPISEHNRLYWYRQTLGQGPEFLTYFQNEAQLEKSRLLSDRFSAERPKGSFSTLEIQRTEQGDSAMYLCASSFTPRELNTGELFFGEGSRLTVL.

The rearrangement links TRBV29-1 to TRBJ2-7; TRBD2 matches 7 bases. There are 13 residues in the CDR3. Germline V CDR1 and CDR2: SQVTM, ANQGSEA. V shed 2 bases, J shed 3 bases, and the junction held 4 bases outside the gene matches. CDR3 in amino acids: CSVESGEDYEQYF. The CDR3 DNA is TGCAGCGTTGAAAGCGGGGAAGACTACGAGCAGTACTTC.

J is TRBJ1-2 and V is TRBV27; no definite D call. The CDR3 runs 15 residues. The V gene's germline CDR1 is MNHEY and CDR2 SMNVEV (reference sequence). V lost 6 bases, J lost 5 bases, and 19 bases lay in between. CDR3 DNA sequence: TGTGCCAGCAGGCCTAATGCTAGGGCGGAATATGGCTACACCTTC. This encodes CASRPNARAEYGYTF.

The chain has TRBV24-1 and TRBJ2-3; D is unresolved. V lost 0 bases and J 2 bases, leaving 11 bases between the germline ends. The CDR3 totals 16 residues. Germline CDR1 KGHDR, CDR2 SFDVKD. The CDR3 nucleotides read TGTGCCACCAGTGATTTGCACGGGTTCCACACAGATACGCAGTATTTT. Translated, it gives CATSDLHGFHTDTQYF.

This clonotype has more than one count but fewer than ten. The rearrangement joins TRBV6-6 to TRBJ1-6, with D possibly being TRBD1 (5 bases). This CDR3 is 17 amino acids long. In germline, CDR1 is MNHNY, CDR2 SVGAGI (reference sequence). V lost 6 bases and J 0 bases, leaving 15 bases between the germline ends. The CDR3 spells CASSLGGHLSYNSPLHF. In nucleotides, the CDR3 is TGTGCCAGCAGCCTGGGTGGACATCTCTCCTATAATTCACCCCTCCACTTT.

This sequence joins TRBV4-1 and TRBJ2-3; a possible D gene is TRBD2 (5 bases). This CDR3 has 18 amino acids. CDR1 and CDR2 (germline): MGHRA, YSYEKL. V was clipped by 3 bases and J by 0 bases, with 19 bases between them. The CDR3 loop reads CASSQRWRLSGSTDTQYF. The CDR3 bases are TGCGCCAGCAGCCAGAGGTGGAGGTTAAGCGGTAGCACAGATACGCAGTATTTT.